These 9 T cell receptor beta chains share one sample of origin, sequenced in a study of early T cells in non-severe SARS-CoV-2 infection. TCRdb re-analysed the 5' RACE reads in MiXCR, keeping a single row per CDR3 protein. This table holds about 42,000 distinct CDR3 sequences, less than 6.5% found once. Here the sequenced sample was whole blood, taken at baseline. The receptors were gathered from an adult who was a healthcare worker with PCR-confirmed SARS-CoV-2 infection or an uninfected control (not recorded which).

This clonotype has ten or more counts. The chain joins TRBV5-1 to TRBJ2-1; D may correspond to TRBD1 or TRBD2 (6 bases each). The CDR3 is 15 residues long. Trimming took 0 bases from V and 2 from J, leaving 9 bases between them. CDR1 and CDR2 (germline): SGHRS, YFSETQ. CDR3 residues: CASSLVGGTYNEQFF. The CDR3 nucleotides read TGCGCCAGCAGCTTGGTCGGGGGCACCTACAATGAGCAGTTCTTC.

The V and J genes are TRBV9 and TRBJ1-2, with 9 nucleotides matching TRBD1. Germline CDR1 and CDR2: SGDLS and YYNGEE. With 1 base clipped from V and 6 bases from J, the junction kept 4 bases outside the gene matches. The CDR3 is 14 residues long. The CDR3 region has the DNA TGTGCCAGCAGCGTAATACAGGGGGCGGATGGCTACACCTTC. Amino acid sequence: CASSVIQGADGYTF.

CDR3 region: CASSSGGIRFEAFF. The CDR3, as DNA: TGTGCCAGCAGCTCAGGGGGCATTAGATTTGAAGCTTTCTTT. The gene calls are TRBV27 and TRBJ1-1; TRBD1 agrees at 8 bases. Germline CDR1 and CDR2: MNHEY and SMNVEV (reference sequence). The CDR3 has 14 residues. V was clipped by 6 bases and J by 7 bases; unmatched bases: 10.

For this clonotype: Since a much larger clone is just one base distant, this may be a read error. The J gene is TRBJ2-6, the V gene TRBV7-3; 9 bases agree with TRBD1. CDR3 length: 16 amino acids. The germline gives CDR1 SGHTA, CDR2 FQGTGA. The CDR3 loop is CASSTGQGNGTNVLTF. CDR3 bases: TGTGCCAGCAGCACGGGACAGGGTAATGGGACCAACGTCCTGACTTTC.

The table lists this clonotype with many counts. The chain is built from TRBV20-1 and TRBJ1-2; the D is unclear. CDR1 and CDR2 (germline): DFQATT, SNEGSKA (reference sequence). Trimming took 1 base from V and 6 from J, leaving 9 bases between them. This CDR3 has 12 amino acids. The CDR3 DNA reads as TGCAGTGCTAGAGGAGACGGTCATGGCTACACCTTC. As protein: CSARGDGHGYTF.

The rearrangement uses TRBV27 and TRBJ2-1; TRBD2 aligns across 11 bases. Germline V CDR1 and CDR2: MNHEY, SMNVEV (reference sequence). V lost 5 bases, J lost 7 bases, and 10 bases stayed unmatched. The length of the CDR3 is 16 residues. CDR3 DNA: TGTGCCAGCAGTCCCCAACTAGCGGGGGCGCTGAATGAGCAGTTCTTC. It yields the protein CASSPQLAGALNEQFF.

This chain connects TRBV7-9 to TRBJ2-3; 7 bases are a match to TRBD1. V lost 2 bases, J lost 0 bases, and 2 bases stayed unmatched. From germline, CDR1 is SEHNR and CDR2 FQNEAQ (reference sequence). This CDR3 is 15 amino acids long. The CDR3 coding sequence is TGTGCCAGCAGCTTACGGGACAGCAGCACAGATACGCAGTATTTT. Amino acids: CASSLRDSSTDTQYF. The complete variable domain, with remaining parts taken from reference TRBV7-9 and TRBJ2-3, reads DTGVSQNPRHKITKRGQNVTFRCDPISEHNRLYWYRQTLGQGPEFLTYFQNEAQLEKSRLLSDRFSAERPKGSFSTLEIQRTEQGDSAMYLCASSLRDSSTDTQYFGPGTRLTVL.

The sample holds many counts of this clonotype. The J gene is TRBJ1-2, the V gene TRBV28, with 9 bases lining up with TRBD1. The CDR3 spans 15 residues. Germline values: CDR1 MDHEN, CDR2 SYDVKM. Unmatched junction bases numbered 7, after V lost 3 bases and J lost 5 bases. Written as DNA, the CDR3 is TGTGCCAGCAGTTTTCCGGGACAGGGAGATTATGGCTACACCTTC. It specifies CASSFPGQGDYGYTF.

This clonotype was recorded at least ten times. V gene TRBV2 combines with J gene TRBJ1-5, with TRBD1 matching over 10 bases. Looked up from germline, CDR1 is SNHLY and CDR2 is FYNNEI. The CDR3 length is 15 residues. Trimming at V came to 6 bases and at J to 5 bases, leaving 7 bases not matched to a gene. In DNA, the CDR3 is TGTGCCAGCAGAGGGGACAGGGGCGGGGATCAGCCCCAGCATTTT. Translation gives CASRGDRGGDQPQHF. Using reference TRBV2 and TRBJ1-5 for the parts outside the CDR3, the full variable domain is EPEVTQTPSHQVTQMGQEVILRCVPISNHLYFYWYRQILGQKVEFLVSFYNNEISEKSEIFDDQFSVERPDGSNFTLKIRSTKLEDSAMYFCASRGDRGGDQPQHFGDGTRLSIL.